This T cell receptor (beta chain) was sequenced for a study of T cell repertoires in ileal Crohn's disease. Looking at the study overall: Median disease duration was approximately eight years; 35% smoked at surgery.

Sequencing used immunoSEQ multiplex PCR; TCRdb keeps in-frame clones, though not all of them. The data show some 5,000 clones, about four fifths seen once. In its sample, this clone was seen once. Adults with ileal or ileocolonic Crohn's disease and an indication for resection were eligible. The CDR3 runs to 13 residues. V lost 10 bases and J lost 3; bases outside the gene matches: 9. Germline V gene sequence: CDR1 MNHNY, CDR2 SVGAGI (reference sequence). This sequence was found in an adult with Crohn's disease. The source material was ileal tissue. The chain links TRBV6-6 to TRBJ2-7; 7 bases are a match to TRBD2. In nucleotides, the CDR3 is TGTGCCACCACCCTTGGGGGGGACTACGAGCAGTACTTC. Amino acid sequence: CATTLGGDYEQYF.